This TCR beta chain was documented in a study of blood T cell repertoires in COVID-19. Profiling relied on immunoSEQ multiplex PCR, and the TCRdb table lists in-frame clones only, not all of them. Of more than 450,000 clones in the sample, 87% were seen once. The CDR3 runs to 16 residues. The V gene's germline CDR1 is LGHNA and CDR2 YNFKEQ. V lost 2 bases, J lost 1 base, and 13 bases lay in between. Sequenced material: PBMCs or T cells enriched from blood (not recorded which). This TCR was recovered from a woman aged 18 to 35 who had recovered from COVID-19. The chain couples TRBV4-2 to TRBJ2-3; maybe TRBD2 (6 bases). CDR3 sequence reads: CASSQTGTFGTDTQYF. The CDR3 DNA sequence: TGTGCCAGCAGCCAAACCGGGACTTTCGGCACAGATACGCAGTATTTT.